This TCR beta chain was found in a study of blood T cell repertoires in COVID-19. Turning to the study itself: COVID-19 samples, acute and convalescent, were from the United States, Italy and Spain. In each case, the material was cDNA or gDNA derived from T cells, B-cell-depleted T cells, or PBMCs.

The J segment lost 3 bases and the V segment lost 3 bases, leaving 5 bases of the junction unmatched. The germline V gene has CDR1 SGHDT and CDR2 YYEEEE. This CDR3 has 15 amino acids. Original handling: Estimated nucleated cell counts came from reference gene primer amplification. Clones were sequenced by immunoSEQ multiplex PCR, and TCRdb holds only the in-frame ones, with some missing. D and trimming were read from the DNA, whereas the V and J calls and clone size are those reported in that table. The table includes about 67,000 clones, about 87% detected once. This chain links TRBV5-6 with TRBJ2-2; 7 bases line up with TRBD1. The TCR comes from a man aged 50-60 years with active COVID-19. The sequencing sample was made of peripheral blood. For the CDR3, the DNA is TGTGCCAGCAGCTCGAACAGGGGTTACACCGGGGAGCTGTTTTTT. It is translated as CASSSNRGYTGELFF.